The 31 T cell receptor beta chains presented below share a single source sample, sequenced in a study of cytomegalovirus exposure and HLA in healthy donors. PCR employed 60 Vbeta and 13 Jbeta primers. The table came from immunoSEQ multiplex PCR; TCRdb's copy has only in-frame clones and leaves some out. This table holds 100,000 to 120,000 clones, approximately 67% found once. The sequenced sample consisted of PBMCs. The receptor source for this set is a man in his late teens or twenties in good health and CMV-seropositive.

This chain joins TRBV7-9 and TRBJ2-1, with a weak D call TRBD2 (5 bases). Germline V gene lookup returns CDR1 SEHNR and CDR2 FQNEAQ (reference sequence). Trimming took 6 bases from V and 3 from J, leaving 15 bases between them. This CDR3 is 15 amino acids long. CDR3 DNA: TGTGCCAGCAGACCCAGCGAAACTAGCTACAATGAGCAGTTCTTC. Protein: CASRPSETSYNEQFF.

This chain connects TRBV6-4 to TRBJ2-1; 12 bases match TRBD2. Germline V lookup: CDR1 MRHNA, CDR2 SNTAGT. The CDR3 has 16 residues. The J segment lost 7 bases and the V segment lost 3 bases, leaving 7 bases of the junction unmatched. The CDR3 sequence: CASSDEASGGANEQFF. The CDR3 DNA reads TGTGCCAGCAGTGATGAGGCTAGCGGGGGGGCGAATGAGCAGTTCTTC.

The chain has TRBV5-4 and TRBJ1-1, with a possible D match to TRBD1 (6 bases). Germline CDR1 and CDR2: SGHNT and YYREEE (reference sequence). With 4 bases removed from V and 2 bases from J, the gap between germline ends came to 12 bases. The CDR3 is 14 amino acids. The DNA of the CDR3 is TGTGCCAGCAGCGGTCGGACAGCAAACACTGAAGCTTTCTTT. This encodes CASSGRTANTEAFF.

This clone appeared a few times. The chain joins TRBV20-1 to TRBJ2-5, with a possible D match to TRBD1 (6 bases). The CDR3 consists of 11 residues. V dropped 4 bases and J dropped 5 bases, with 8 bases sitting between them. CDR1 DFQATT and CDR2 SNEGSKA come from the germline V gene (reference sequence). CDR3 sequence reads: CSANREETQYF. CDR3 in DNA: TGCAGTGCTAACAGGGAGGAGACCCAGTACTTC.

CDR3 in DNA: TGTGCCAGCAGCCTCACAGCGGTAGGTGAAGCTTTCTTT. This translates into CASSLTAVGEAFF. The rearrangement links TRBV27 to TRBJ1-1, with unresolved D. Germline CDR1 is MNHEY and CDR2 is SMNVEV (reference sequence). Trimming left V 6 bases short and J 7 bases short, with 15 bases between. This CDR3 comprises 13 residues.

The V call is TRBV7-3, the J call TRBJ2-1, with TRBD2 matching 10 bases. Trimming took 5 bases from V and 4 from J; bases not matched to a gene: 5. This CDR3 is 15 amino acids long. Germline V CDR1 and CDR2: SGHTA, FQGTGA. The CDR3, as DNA: TGTGCCAGCAGCCTCGGGACTAGCGCTTACAATGAGCAGTTCTTC. Its translation is CASSLGTSAYNEQFF.

This chain links TRBV6-6 with TRBJ2-1; TRBD2 matches 11 bases. Germline values: CDR1 MNHNY, CDR2 SVGAGI (reference sequence). There are 15 residues in the CDR3. With V trimmed by 5 bases and J by 5 bases, 5 bases remained unmatched. CDR3 sequence reads: CASSRPGLADNEQFF. CDR3 DNA: TGTGCCAGCAGTAGACCGGGACTAGCGGACAATGAGCAGTTCTTC.

V and J are TRBV5-4 and TRBJ2-5; a possible D gene is TRBD2 (6 bases). V was trimmed by 1 base and J by 2 bases, leaving 9 bases between them. The CDR3 has 14 residues. CDR1 and CDR2 from the germline V gene are SGHNT and YYREEE (reference sequence). This CDR3 is CASSLFSGQETQYF. The CDR3 DNA reads TGTGCCAGCAGCTTGTTTAGCGGACAAGAGACCCAGTACTTC.

The chain carries TRBV10-3 and TRBJ2-3, with 8 nucleotides matching TRBD2. V gave up 5 bases and J gave up 3 bases; unmatched junction bases: 4. Germline V CDR1 and CDR2: ENHRY, SYGVKD. CDR3 size: 14 residues. CDR3 sequence reads: CAISPGLGTDTQYF. CDR3 DNA sequence: TGTGCCATCAGTCCGGGACTAGGAACAGATACGCAGTATTTT.

The V call is TRBV6-5, the J call TRBJ1-6, with D tentatively TRBD1 (6 bases). From germline, CDR1 is MNHEY and CDR2 SVGAGI. V was shortened by 4 bases and J by 7 bases, with 17 bases between the two germline ends. The CDR3 is 16 amino acids. CDR3 protein: CASSSRAQGKNSPLHF. As DNA, the CDR3 is TGTGCCAGCAGTTCCCGGGCCCAGGGGAAGAATTCACCCCTCCACTTT.

The CDR3 reads CASSLVAGQGYEQYF. CDR3 nucleotides: TGTGCCAGCAGCTTAGTAGCGGGACAGGGCTACGAGCAGTACTTC. This chain connects TRBV7-6 to TRBJ2-7; tentatively, D is TRBD1 (9 bases). Trimming removed 1 base from V and 3 bases from J, with 13 bases in between. CDR1 is SGHVS and CDR2 is FNYEAQ in the germline V gene. The CDR3 totals 15 residues.

Regarding this clone: A read error may account for a junction end that differs from germline. This chain links TRBV11-2 with TRBJ2-5; 10 nucleotides align to TRBD1. The CDR3 runs to 14 residues. Germline loops: CDR1 SGHAT, CDR2 FQNNGV. CDR3: CASSSILTGGRENF. CDR3 DNA sequence: TGTGCCAGCAGCTCAATCCTGACAGGGGGCCGGGAGAACTTC.

This clone turned up a few times. The V gene is TRBV28, the J gene TRBJ1-2; TRBD1 matches 8 bases. The trim removed 5 bases at V and 4 bases at J, leaving 9 bases unmatched. The CDR3 runs to 15 residues. Looked up from germline, CDR1 is MDHEN and CDR2 is SYDVKM. In nucleotides, the CDR3 is TGTGCCAGCAGTCCCAGGGACAGGCATACCTATGGCTACACCTTC. It specifies CASSPRDRHTYGYTF.

The chain joins TRBV5-6 to TRBJ2-7; D uncertain. Trimming cost V 2 bases and J 6 bases, with 12 bases left between them. CDR1 and CDR2 (germline): SGHDT, YYEEEE. The CDR3 spans 13 residues. Here the CDR3 reads CASSLYPEAEQYF. For the CDR3, the DNA is TGTGCCAGCAGCTTATATCCTGAAGCCGAGCAGTACTTC.

The chain has TRBV7-2 and TRBJ2-3; D gene ambiguous. This CDR3 region has 14 residues. Trimming cost V 3 bases and J 5 bases, with 12 bases left between them. CDR1 and CDR2 from the germline V gene are SGHTA and FQGNSA. The CDR3 DNA reads as TGTGCCAGCAGCTTCCTCCTAGACTTAGATACGCAGTATTTT. Encoded protein: CASSFLLDLDTQYF. The full variable domain, its missing parts supplied by reference TRBV7-2 and TRBJ2-3, is GAGVSQSPSNKVTEKGKDVELRCDPISGHTALYWYRQSLGQGLEFLIYFQGNSAPDKSGLPSDRFSAERTGGSVSTLTIQRTQQEDSAVYLCASSFLLDLDTQYFGPGTRLTVL.

The chain links TRBV5-1 to TRBJ2-2; 7 bases match TRBD1. Germline CDR1 reads SGHRS; CDR2 reads YFSETQ. The CDR3 runs 15 residues. Trimming took 4 bases from V and 1 from J; bases not matched to a gene: 4. The DNA for the CDR3 is TGCGCCAGCAGCCAGGGGACAGTGAACACCGGGGAGCTGTTTTTT. Translated, it gives CASSQGTVNTGELFF.

The chain combines TRBV6-4 with TRBJ1-2; tentatively, D is TRBD1 (5 bases). Germline values: CDR1 MRHNA, CDR2 SNTAGT. Trimming took off 7 bases at V and 8 bases at J, with 14 bases between the two ends. The CDR3 has 12 residues. The chain's CDR3 is CASIIGAGGYTF. Here the CDR3 DNA reads TGTGCCAGCATAATTGGGGCAGGGGGCTACACCTTC.

This chain uses TRBV5-1 with TRBJ2-1, with TRBD2 identical over 8 bases. Looked up from germline, CDR1 is SGHRS and CDR2 is YFSETQ. V lost 0 bases and J lost 9; bases outside the gene matches: 5. CDR3 length equals 14 residues. The CDR3: CASSLERGSVEQFF. CDR3 in DNA: TGCGCCAGCAGCTTGGAGCGGGGGTCGGTTGAGCAGTTCTTC.

The chain recombines TRBV5-5 with TRBJ2-5, with 7 bases identical to TRBD2. This CDR3 has 14 amino acids. Germline V gene lookup returns CDR1 SGHKS and CDR2 YYEKEE (reference sequence). V lost 3 bases, J lost 4 bases, and 6 bases stayed unmatched. The CDR3 DNA is TGTGCCAGCAGCTGGGGAGGGGCCTCAGAGACCCAGTACTTC. Translating it yields CASSWGGASETQYF. The whole variable domain, remainder taken from reference TRBV5-5 and TRBJ2-5, is DAGVTQSPTHLIKTRGQQVTLRCSPISGHKSVSWYQQVLGQGPQFIFQYYEKEERGRGNFPDRFSARQFPNYSSELNVNALLLGDSALYLCASSWGGASETQYFGPGTRLLVL.

The CDR3 protein is CASSLLGPSSYNSPLHF. CDR3 nucleotides: TGTGCCAGCAGCTTGTTGGGGCCCAGCTCCTATAATTCACCCCTCCACTTT. This chain connects TRBV7-9 to TRBJ1-6; possible D gene TRBD1, 5 bases. From germline, CDR1 is SEHNR and CDR2 FQNEAQ (reference sequence). Trimming shortened V by 3 bases and J by 0 bases, and 12 bases separated the two germline ends. The CDR3 spans 17 residues.

This clone was counted a few times. This chain links TRBV19 with TRBJ1-4; tentatively, D is TRBD1 (6 bases). Germline CDR1 reads LNHDA; CDR2 reads SQIVND (reference sequence). V lost 5 bases, J lost 5 bases, and 12 bases lay in between. The CDR3 extends over 14 amino acids. The CDR3 reads CASSSDSSNEKLFF. CDR3 bases: TGTGCCAGTAGTTCGGACAGCAGCAATGAAAAACTGTTTTTT.

V and J are TRBV28 and TRBJ2-2; 11 bases align to TRBD1. The V and J ends lost 4 bases and 8 bases, in that order; junction bases with no gene match: 18. The CDR3 extends over 19 amino acids. CDR1 and CDR2 (germline): MDHEN, SYDVKM. Written as DNA, the CDR3 is TGTGCCAGCAGTTCCCCAATCGGGGGGGGACAGGGGGATTTTGGGGAGCTGTTTTTT. Its protein is CASSSPIGGGQGDFGELFF.

The chain combines TRBV7-9 with TRBJ2-3, with 11 bases fitting TRBD2. The CDR3 runs to 16 residues. V dropped 5 bases and J dropped 4; count of bases not matched to a gene: 8. Germline lookup yields CDR1 SEHNR and CDR2 FQNEAQ (reference sequence). This CDR3 reads CASSASLLAGADTQYF. The CDR3 coding sequence is TGTGCCAGCAGCGCCTCCCTACTAGCGGGGGCAGATACGCAGTATTTT.

This clone was seen only a few times. J is TRBJ2-7 and V is TRBV7-9; D possibly corresponds to TRBD2 (6 bases). The CDR3 is made up of 13 amino acids. The germline V gene has CDR1 SEHNR and CDR2 FQNEAQ (reference sequence). V was trimmed by 5 bases and J by 6 bases, leaving 14 bases between them. In DNA form, the CDR3 reads TGTGCCAGCAGCGCGAGACTAGTTCGCGAGCAGTACTTC. It yields the protein CASSARLVREQYF. The entire variable domain, with the rest obtained from reference TRBV7-9 and TRBJ2-7, is as follows: DTGVSQNPRHKITKRGQNVTFRCDPISEHNRLYWYRQTLGQGPEFLTYFQNEAQLEKSRLLSDRFSAERPKGSFSTLEIQRTEQGDSAMYLCASSARLVREQYFGPGTRLTVT.

The chain joins TRBV10-3 to TRBJ1-2, with 9 bases lining up with TRBD1. The germline V gene encodes CDR1 ENHRY and CDR2 SYGVKD. The CDR3 length is 16 residues. V lost 0 bases to trimming and J lost 7 bases; unmatched junction nucleotides: 9. The CDR3 sequence: CAISESESVTGGGYTF. For the CDR3, the DNA is TGTGCCATCAGTGAGTCGGAGTCTGTGACAGGGGGTGGCTACACCTTC.

The table lists this clone with a count of one. This chain connects TRBV27 to TRBJ2-7; TRBD2 might be the D (6 bases). Looked up from germline, CDR1 is MNHEY and CDR2 is SMNVEV (reference sequence). This CDR3 region has 17 residues. V was shortened by 3 bases and J by 2 bases, with 20 bases between the two germline ends. The CDR3 protein is CASSFRLGDLLTYEQYF. For the CDR3, the DNA is TGTGCCAGCAGTTTCCGGTTGGGGGACTTACTAACCTACGAGCAGTACTTC.

The chain recombines TRBV10-3 with TRBJ1-3; a weak D match, TRBD1 (5 bases). CDR3 length equals 15 residues. Per germline, CDR1 ENHRY and CDR2 SYGVKD. V was pared by 3 bases and J by 0 bases, with 9 bases between. CDR3 bases: TGTGCCATCAGTGAAGCAGGGTCCTCTGGAAACACCATATATTTT. This sequence encodes CAISEAGSSGNTIYF.

V gene TRBV5-6 combines with J gene TRBJ1-5, with D uncertain. CDR3 length equals 12 residues. The V end lost 4 bases, the J end lost 4 bases, and 6 bases lay between the germline ends. CDR1 and CDR2 from the germline V gene are SGHDT and YYEEEE. In DNA form, the CDR3 reads TGTGCCAGCAGCGGGCTAAATCAGCCCCAGCATTTT. Its protein product is CASSGLNQPQHF.

This clone was picked up one time. This chain uses TRBV7-9 with TRBJ2-1; D not certain. V gave up 0 bases and J gave up 0 bases, with 9 bases separating them. Germline CDR1 reads SEHNR; CDR2 reads FQNEAQ (reference sequence). This CDR3 contains 16 residues. DNA for the CDR3: TGTGCCAGCAGCTTAGCCCAAGTAGACTCCTACAATGAGCAGTTCTTC. Protein: CASSLAQVDSYNEQFF.

This chain connects TRBV30 to TRBJ2-5, with a weak D call TRBD1 (6 bases). Per germline, CDR1 GTSNPN and CDR2 SVGIG (reference sequence). This CDR3 contains 13 residues. V lost 1 base, J lost 4 bases, and 10 bases lay in between. In DNA form, the CDR3 reads TGTGCCTGGAGTGACAGGGTAGGAGAGACCCAGTACTTC. Translation: CAWSDRVGETQYF. The complete variable domain, with remaining parts taken from reference TRBV30 and TRBJ2-5, reads SQTIHQWPATLVQPVGSPLSLECTVEGTSNPNLYWYRQAAGRGLQLLFYSVGIGQISSEVPQNLSASRPQDRQFILSSKKLLLSDSGFYLCAWSDRVGETQYFGPGTRLLVL.

The rearrangement uses TRBV9 and TRBJ2-5; D remains ambiguous. CDR3 length equals 13 residues. With 0 bases removed from V and 3 bases from J, the gap between germline ends came to 6 bases. CDR1 SGDLS and CDR2 YYNGEE come from the germline V gene. The CDR3 reads CASSVGTEETQYF. As DNA, the CDR3 is TGTGCCAGCAGCGTAGGCACAGAAGAGACCCAGTACTTC.